This T cell receptor (beta chain) was sequenced during a study of CD8+ T cells in alopecia areata. RNA was extracted and reverse transcribed into cDNA as the sequencing template. Profiling relied on immunoSEQ multiplex PCR, and the TCRdb table lists in-frame clones only, not all of them. Of some 110,000 clones listed, roughly two fifths are singletons. There are a few counts of this clone. Trimming pared 6 bases from V and 10 bases from J, leaving 16 bases between. Germline V gene lookup returns CDR1 SGHDN and CDR2 FVKESK. The CDR3 contains 13 residues. This chain links TRBV14 with TRBJ2-1; D might be TRBD2 (5 bases). Sample: CD4+ T cells sorted from blood. The sequence was obtained from a human donor with alopecia areata. The CDR3 nucleotides read TGTGCCAGCAGACGGGCGGGCGGTCGCGAGCAGTTCTTC. Its translation: CASRRAGGREQFF.